The following is a T cell receptor beta chain sequence with its context. These data belong to a study of PD-L1 blockade in urothelial cancer. Study-wide background: Blood analysis was done at 3 weeks (second dose) and 6 weeks after treatment began. Blood samples had a median of about 140,000 T cells, roughly 83,000 unique TCRs, and clonality roughly 0.088.

The CDR3 totals 13 residues. The V gene lost 2 bases and the J gene lost 7 bases, with 9 bases spanning the gap. Germline V gene data show CDR1 as KGHSH and CDR2 as LQKENI. Some clones are missing from TCRdb's copy, which holds only in-frame ones; the method was immunoSEQ multiplex PCR. The sample lists 130,000 or so clones, about 81% occurring once. Time point given: pretreatment peripheral blood. The rearrangement links TRBV18 to TRBJ1-5; D call uncertain. This clonotype originated in a middle-aged man with urothelial cancer. This specimen was PBMCs, taken around atezolizumab (anti-PD-L1) treatment. In DNA form, the CDR3 reads TGTGCCAGCTCACCAGGTTCCGAGCAGCCCCAGCATTTT. As protein: CASSPGSEQPQHF.